Listed below are T cell receptor beta chains from one sample, sequenced in a study of response to subunit inactivated influenza vaccine. Each CDR3 protein gets one entry after TCRdb re-called the RT-PCR reads with MiXCR. In the table there are about 300,000 distinct CDR3 sequences, roughly a fifth of which are singletons. The sequences come from PBMCs from blood, collected roughly 20 months after vaccination. These receptors originate from a man between 50 and 69 years old who received an inactivated influenza vaccine. The CDR3 runs from the conserved cysteine through the conserved F or W. A D gene is named only where the DNA matches it firmly. Size values are once, few and many counts, or a class for expanded clones, and some rows have none.

V	J	size	D	DNA	CDR3
TRBV5-5	TRBJ2-7	NA	NA	TGTGCCAGCAGCTTGGATACGGAGTACGAGCAGTACTTC	CASSLDTEYEQYF
TRBV4-2	TRBJ2-3	few	NA	TGTGCCAGCAGCCAAGAAGGAGGCAGGGGGGGCACCAGGCTGACAGATACGCAGTATTTT	CASSQEGGRGGTRLTDTQYF
TRBV5-4	TRBJ1-6	few	TRBD1	TGTGCCAGCAGCTACGGACAGGGATATAATTCACCCCTCCACTTT	CASSYGQGYNSPLHF
TRBV23-1	TRBJ2-3	NA	NA	TGCGCCAGCCCTAAGACAGATACGCAGTATTTT	CASPKTDTQYF
TRBV5-3	TRBJ2-7	NA	TRBD1	TGTGCCAGAAGGACACGAACCGGAACAGGGGTGGCCGAGCAGTACTTC	CARRTRTGTGVAEQYF
TRBV24-1	TRBJ2-5	few	NA	TGTGCCACCAGTCAGAGCCAAGAGACCCAGTACTTC	CATSQSQETQYF
TRBV3-1	TRBJ2-1	few	TRBD1	TGTGCCAGCAGCTATCTTTCAGGGGGTGAGCAGTTCTTC	CASSYLSGGEQFF
TRBV5-1	TRBJ2-1	few	TRBD2	TGCGCCAGCAGCACGACCGGGGGGGCCTACAATGAGCAGTTCTTC	CASSTTGGAYNEQFF
TRBV6-5	TRBJ1-1	NA	NA	TGTGCCAGCAGTTCGCCGGGTCTTTTGGCGGGCACTGAAGCTTTCTTT	CASSSPGLLAGTEAFF
TRBV5-1	TRBJ1-1	few	TRBD1	TGCGCCAGCAGCTTGACAGGACAGGGAAGTTGGGCTTTCTTT	CASSLTGQGSWAFF
TRBV5-1	TRBJ2-7	NA	TRBD1	TGCGCCAGCAGCTTGGAGGGGACAGGGAGCTCCTACGAGCAGTACTTC	CASSLEGTGSSYEQYF
TRBV5-1	TRBJ2-7	few	TRBD1	TGCGCCAGCAGCTTGGGGACAGGGTTTTACTACGAGCAGTACTTC	CASSLGTGFYYEQYF
TRBV10-3	TRBJ1-5	few	NA	TGTGCCATCAGCCGACAGAGCAATCAGCCCCAGCATTTT	CAISRQSNQPQHF
TRBV10-3	TRBJ2-3	NA	TRBD2	TGTGCCATCAGTGAGCCATCGGGGGGGCGTAGCACAGATACGCAGTATTTT	CAISEPSGGRSTDTQYF
TRBV11-3	TRBJ2-5	NA	NA	TGTGCCAGCAGCGGAATCGGAGAGACCCAGTACTTC	CASSGIGETQYF
TRBV12-3/TRBV12-4	TRBJ2-3	few	NA	TGTGCCAGCAGTTTATCCGCGCGGGGTATCCTACAAAACACAGATACGCAGTATTTT	CASSLSARGILQNTDTQYF
TRBV29-1	TRBJ2-2	NA	NA	TGCAGCGTTGAGTGGAGTGCCGGGGAGCTGTTTTTT	CSVEWSAGELFF
TRBV2	TRBJ1-5	NA	NA	TGTGCCAGCAGGCAGGGGATCAATCAGCCCCAGCATTTT	CASRQGINQPQHF
TRBV3-1	TRBJ2-2	few	NA	TGTGCCAGCAGCCGAATGAACACCGGGGAGCTGTTTTTT	CASSRMNTGELFF
TRBV6-1	TRBJ1-5	NA	TRBD1	TGTGCCAGCGTACAGACAGGGTATTTGCGCAATCAGCCCCAGCATTTT	CASVQTGYLRNQPQHF
TRBV5-6	TRBJ1-5	NA	NA	TGTGCCAGCAGCCGGTGGGCGGGCGACGGCAATCAGCCCCAGCATTTT	CASSRWAGDGNQPQHF
TRBV7-9	TRBJ1-6	NA	NA	TGTGCCAGCAGCTTAGCAGGGGTAGATTCACCCCTCCACTTT	CASSLAGVDSPLHF
TRBV6-5	TRBJ2-5	NA	NA	TGTGCCAGCAGTTACGCTGGAGGGCCGGGGGCGTTAGAGACCCAGTACTTC	CASSYAGGPGALETQYF
TRBV19	TRBJ2-7	NA	NA	TGTGCCAGTAGTTCCCAGGGGACCCGAACCGCCGAGCAGTACTTC	CASSSQGTRTAEQYF
TRBV12-3/TRBV12-4	TRBJ1-1	many	NA	TGTGCCAGCAGTTCTCAGGGGTCGAGCACTGAAGCTTTCTTT	CASSSQGSSTEAFF
TRBV20-1	TRBJ1-5	NA	TRBD1	TGCAGTGCTAGAGTCCCGGGACAGGGTACTTTTGGTCAGCCCCAGCATTTT	CSARVPGQGTFGQPQHF
TRBV29-1	TRBJ2-5	NA	TRBD1	TGCAGCGTAGATCCCGTCGGGACAGGTTTTGGTCAACGAGAGACCCAGTACTTC	CSVDPVGTGFGQRETQYF
TRBV10-3	TRBJ1-5	many	NA	TGTGCCATCAGCTCAAATAATCAGCCCCAGCATTTT	CAISSNNQPQHF